This T cell receptor beta chain was sequenced in a study of control samples from healthy donors and cancer patients. There are 15 residues in the CDR3. Germline V lookup: CDR1 SGHRS, CDR2 YFSETQ. Trimming removed 4 bases at V and 0 bases at J, with 11 bases between. TCRdb's table, derived via immunoSEQ multiplex PCR, lists solely in-frame clones and lacks some. The repertoire consists of 75,000 to 100,000 clones, with 88% occurring once and the leading ten covering about 14%. The chain joins TRBV5-1 to TRBJ1-3; D remains ambiguous. Sequencing was done on a sample of blood. This sequence originates from a young man in good health. CDR3: CASSPDGHSGNTIYF. The CDR3 DNA is TGCGCCAGCAGCCCGGACGGGCACTCTGGAAACACCATATATTTT.